The rows below give T cell receptor beta chains drawn from one sample of a study of spatial heterogeneity in lung cancer. TCRdb recomputed calls from the 5' RACE reads with MiXCR, one row per CDR3 protein. The sample holds about 120,000 distinct CDR3 sequences, 9% to 15% seen once. Sequences were derived from PBMCs, sampled at follow-up. The receptors here all came from a male donor with early-stage non-small cell lung cancer. CDR3s include the opening cysteine and the closing phenylalanine or tryptophan.

j_gene | v_gene | CDR3aa
TRBJ2-1 | TRBV4-3 | CASSQDRDYYNEQFF
TRBJ2-3 | TRBV20-1 | CSARRGAGATDTQYF
TRBJ2-1 | TRBV10-1 | CASSGWLAGEQFF
TRBJ1-4 | TRBV7-9 | CASNMDGPNEKLFF
TRBJ2-2 | TRBV5-1 | CASSLLGQGSALFF
TRBJ1-1 | TRBV3-1 | CASSLKYLTEAFF
TRBJ2-7 | TRBV28 | CASSFNLRDRGGYEQYF
TRBJ2-1 | TRBV20-1 | CSARDRLGSYNEQFF
TRBJ1-6 | TRBV27 | CASSPLDSPLHF
TRBJ2-7 | TRBV20-1 | CSAQGLDYEQYF
TRBJ2-7 | TRBV3-1 | CASSPVASYEQYF
TRBJ2-1 | TRBV6-4 | CASSRLGPASYNEQFF
TRBJ2-3 | TRBV3-1 | CASSHRGVADTQYF
TRBJ2-1 | TRBV24-1 | CATSDLRDFYNEQFF
TRBJ1-5 | TRBV10-3 | CAISEGNQPQHF
TRBJ2-2 | TRBV7-2 | CASSLRYEPGELFF
TRBJ1-2 | TRBV3-1 | CASSQAREYGYTF
TRBJ1-2 | TRBV29-1 | CSVEGTANYGYTF
TRBJ2-5 | TRBV7-2 | CASSLGNQETQYF
TRBJ2-1 | TRBV29-1 | CSVVYGSRFF
TRBJ2-1 | TRBV9 | CASSVAGGGDYNEQFF
TRBJ1-4 | TRBV27 | CASSLFGAGGGSSTNEKLFF
TRBJ1-1 | TRBV27 | CASSILAGTEAFF
TRBJ2-2 | TRBV4-1 | CASSQGLGDSRSIF
TRBJ1-5 | TRBV6-2/TRBV6-3 | CASSYSDRGGRNQPQHF
TRBJ1-4 | TRBV2 | CASKGAGEKLFF
TRBJ2-7 | TRBV19 | CASSIATSGTVPFGQYF